This T cell receptor beta chain was captured in a study of T cells in Graves' hyperthyroidism and ophthalmopathy. The study, taken as a whole, reports: Blood also contained most expanded thyroid clonotypes above 0.001. The model made its ophthalmopathy prediction, and onset followed a median roughly 6.5 months later.

Germline V gene sequence: CDR1 SNHLY, CDR2 FYNNEI. This CDR3 comprises 13 residues. Trimming took off 6 bases at V and 4 bases at J, with 12 bases between the two ends. Of note for this clonotype: Its target is not known.

The source material, RNA transcripts, was used to amplify TCR beta CDR3 regions. During a first-round RT-PCR of the TCR CDR3, the HTBI primer set was used. TCRdb passed the multiplex PCR reads through MiXCR, listing each CDR3 protein once. This table holds hundreds of thousands of distinct CDR3 sequences, roughly 14% found once. The receptor's source is a woman in her thirties or forties with Graves' ophthalmopathy. This chain links TRBV2 with TRBJ1-2, with a possible D match to TRBD1 (5 bases). Specimen: blood. CDR3 nucleotide sequence: TGTGCCAGCAGAGTCGGGACTGTCTATGGCTACACCTTC. Encoded protein: CASRVGTVYGYTF.